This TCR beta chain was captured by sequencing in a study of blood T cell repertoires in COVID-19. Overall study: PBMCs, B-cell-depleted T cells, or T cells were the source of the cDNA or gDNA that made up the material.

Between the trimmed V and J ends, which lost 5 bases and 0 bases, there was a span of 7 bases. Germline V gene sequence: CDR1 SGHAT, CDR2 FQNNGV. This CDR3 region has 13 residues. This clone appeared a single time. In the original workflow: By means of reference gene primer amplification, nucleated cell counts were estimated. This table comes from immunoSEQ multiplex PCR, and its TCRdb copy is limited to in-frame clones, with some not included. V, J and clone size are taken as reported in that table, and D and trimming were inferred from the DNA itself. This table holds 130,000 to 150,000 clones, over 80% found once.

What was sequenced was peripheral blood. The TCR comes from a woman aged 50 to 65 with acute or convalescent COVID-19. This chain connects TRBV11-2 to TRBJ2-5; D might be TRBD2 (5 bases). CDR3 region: CASSRRNQETQYF. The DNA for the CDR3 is TGTGCCAGCAGCCGGAGGAACCAAGAGACCCAGTACTTC.